This T cell receptor beta chain is from a study of T cell responses to AZD1222 COVID-19 vaccine. Generated by immunoSEQ multiplex PCR, the TCRdb table keeps only in-frame clones and is missing some. The sample includes 200,000 to 250,000 clones, roughly 91% of them seen just once. Note on this clone: The antigen remains undetermined.

Findings and caveats of the study: Clonal diversity may have been underestimated in mostly white British donors. Spike was spanned by vaccine-associated CD4 TCRs, which were dominant at 160-218 and 743-854.

The material sequenced was peripheral blood, taken on day 0 of MenACWY control vaccination. This sequence was found in an adult in good health.

In DNA, the CDR3 is TGTGCCAGCAGTTCCCGGGGTTTCCAGTACTTC. Its protein is CASSSRGFQYF. The J gene is TRBJ2-5, the V gene TRBV28; a weak D match, TRBD2 (5 bases). CDR3 size: 11 residues. Germline CDR1 reads MDHEN; CDR2 reads SYDVKM. Trimming shortened V by 4 bases and J by 10 bases, and 10 bases separated the two germline ends.